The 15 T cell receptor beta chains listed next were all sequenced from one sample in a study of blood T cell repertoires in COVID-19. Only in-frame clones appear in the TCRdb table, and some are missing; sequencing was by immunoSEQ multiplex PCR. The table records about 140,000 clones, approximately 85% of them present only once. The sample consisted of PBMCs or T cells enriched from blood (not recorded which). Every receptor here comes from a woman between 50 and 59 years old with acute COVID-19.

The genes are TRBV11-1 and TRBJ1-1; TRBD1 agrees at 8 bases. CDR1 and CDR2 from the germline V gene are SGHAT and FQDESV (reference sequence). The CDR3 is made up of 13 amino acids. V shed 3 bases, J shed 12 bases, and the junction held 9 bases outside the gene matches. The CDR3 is CASSLGQAFHPFF. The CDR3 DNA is TGTGCCAGCAGCTTGGGACAGGCCTTTCATCCTTTCTTT.

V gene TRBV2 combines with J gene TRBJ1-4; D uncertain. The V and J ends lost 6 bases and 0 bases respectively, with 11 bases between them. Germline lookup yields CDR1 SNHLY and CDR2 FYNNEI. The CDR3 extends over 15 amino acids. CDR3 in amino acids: CASSLSPSTNEKLFF. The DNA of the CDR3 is TGTGCCAGCAGCTTATCCCCTTCAACTAATGAAAAACTGTTTTTT.

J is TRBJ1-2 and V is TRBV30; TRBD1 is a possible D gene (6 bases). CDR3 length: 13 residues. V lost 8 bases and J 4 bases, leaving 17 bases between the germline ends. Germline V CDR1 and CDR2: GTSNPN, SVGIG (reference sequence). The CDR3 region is CALVSGGTYGYTF. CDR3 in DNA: TGTGCCCTAGTTAGCGGGGGCACCTATGGCTACACCTTC.

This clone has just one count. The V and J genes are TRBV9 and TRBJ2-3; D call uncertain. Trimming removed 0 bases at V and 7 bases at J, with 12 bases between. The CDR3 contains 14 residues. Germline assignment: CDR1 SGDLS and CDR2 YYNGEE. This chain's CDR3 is CASSVAWASHTQYF. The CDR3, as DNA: TGTGCCAGCAGCGTAGCTTGGGCGTCTCATACGCAGTATTTT.

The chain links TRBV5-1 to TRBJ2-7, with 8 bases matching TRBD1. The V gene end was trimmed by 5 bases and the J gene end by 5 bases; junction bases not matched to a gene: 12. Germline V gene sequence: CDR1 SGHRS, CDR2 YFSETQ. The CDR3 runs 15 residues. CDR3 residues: CASRPQEGQVNEQYF. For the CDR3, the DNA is TGCGCCAGCAGGCCCCAGGAGGGACAGGTGAACGAGCAGTACTTC.

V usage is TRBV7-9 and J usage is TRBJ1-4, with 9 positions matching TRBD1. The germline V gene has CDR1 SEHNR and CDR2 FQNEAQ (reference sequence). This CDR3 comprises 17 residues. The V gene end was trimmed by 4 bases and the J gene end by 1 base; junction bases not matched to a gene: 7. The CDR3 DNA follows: TGTGCCAGCAGCTCACCGGACAGGGGAATAACTAATGAAAAACTGTTTTTT. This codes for CASSSPDRGITNEKLFF.

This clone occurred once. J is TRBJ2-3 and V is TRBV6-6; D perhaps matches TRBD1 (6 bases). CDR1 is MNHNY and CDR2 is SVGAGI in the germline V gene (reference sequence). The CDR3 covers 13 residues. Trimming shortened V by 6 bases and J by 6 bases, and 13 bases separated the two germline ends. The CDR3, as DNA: TGTGCCAGCAGCCGTACAGGGCACGATACGCAGTATTTT. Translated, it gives CASSRTGHDTQYF.

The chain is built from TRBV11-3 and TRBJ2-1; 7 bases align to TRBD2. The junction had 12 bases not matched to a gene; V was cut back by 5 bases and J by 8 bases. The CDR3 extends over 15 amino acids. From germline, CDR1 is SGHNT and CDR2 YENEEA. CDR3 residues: CASSSGTRPFDEQFF. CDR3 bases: TGTGCCAGCAGCAGCGGGACGCGCCCCTTCGATGAGCAGTTCTTC.

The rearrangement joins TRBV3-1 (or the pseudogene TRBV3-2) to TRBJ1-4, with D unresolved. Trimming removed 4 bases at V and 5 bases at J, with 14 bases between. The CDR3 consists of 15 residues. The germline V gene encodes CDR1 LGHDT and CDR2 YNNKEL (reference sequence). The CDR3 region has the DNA TGTGCCAGCAGCCCAACTAGTGGATCCAATGAAAAACTGTTTTTT. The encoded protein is CASSPTSGSNEKLFF.

The DNA of the CDR3 is TGTGCCAGCAGTTCCCCCTTATACGGGAATACGCAGTATTTT. Protein: CASSSPLYGNTQYF. The rearrangement links TRBV6-2 or TRBV6-3 to TRBJ2-3; TRBD2 is a possible D gene (5 bases). Trimming pared 4 bases from V and 7 bases from J, leaving 15 bases between. This CDR3 region has 14 residues. Germline V gene lookup returns CDR1 MNHEY and CDR2 SVGEGT.

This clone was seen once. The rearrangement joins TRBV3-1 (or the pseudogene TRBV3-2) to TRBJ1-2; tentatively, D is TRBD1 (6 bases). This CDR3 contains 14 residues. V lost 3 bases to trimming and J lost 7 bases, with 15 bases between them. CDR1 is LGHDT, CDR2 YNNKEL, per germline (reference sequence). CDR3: CASSHPDQGIGYTF. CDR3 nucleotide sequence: TGTGCCAGCAGCCATCCAGACCAGGGGATTGGCTACACCTTC.

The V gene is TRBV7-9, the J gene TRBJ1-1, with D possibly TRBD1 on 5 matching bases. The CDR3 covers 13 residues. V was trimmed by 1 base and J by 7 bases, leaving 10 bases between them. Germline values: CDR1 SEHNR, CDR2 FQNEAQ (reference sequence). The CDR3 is CASSLGRQFEAFF. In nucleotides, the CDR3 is TGTGCCAGCAGCTTAGGGCGACAGTTTGAAGCTTTCTTT.

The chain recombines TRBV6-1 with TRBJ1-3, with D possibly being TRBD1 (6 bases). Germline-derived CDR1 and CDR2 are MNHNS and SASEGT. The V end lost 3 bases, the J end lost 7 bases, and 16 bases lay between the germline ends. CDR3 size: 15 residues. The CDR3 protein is CASSEGRGGSNTIYF. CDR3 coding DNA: TGTGCCAGCAGTGAGGGCAGGGGTGGTAGTAACACCATATATTTT.

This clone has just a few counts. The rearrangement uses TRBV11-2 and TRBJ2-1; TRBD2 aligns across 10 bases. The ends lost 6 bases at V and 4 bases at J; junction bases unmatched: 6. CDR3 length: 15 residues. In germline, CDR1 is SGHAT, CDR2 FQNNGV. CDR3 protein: CASSRTSGTYNEQFF. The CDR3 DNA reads TGTGCCAGCAGTCGGACTAGCGGTACATACAATGAGCAGTTCTTC.

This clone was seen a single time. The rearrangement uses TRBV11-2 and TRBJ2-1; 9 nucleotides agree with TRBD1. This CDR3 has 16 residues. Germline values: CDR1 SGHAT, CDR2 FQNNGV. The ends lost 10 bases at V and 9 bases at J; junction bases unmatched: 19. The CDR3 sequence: CATLKAGTGSLGEQFF. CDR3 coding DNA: TGTGCCACCCTCAAGGCCGGGACAGGGTCCTTGGGTGAGCAGTTCTTC.